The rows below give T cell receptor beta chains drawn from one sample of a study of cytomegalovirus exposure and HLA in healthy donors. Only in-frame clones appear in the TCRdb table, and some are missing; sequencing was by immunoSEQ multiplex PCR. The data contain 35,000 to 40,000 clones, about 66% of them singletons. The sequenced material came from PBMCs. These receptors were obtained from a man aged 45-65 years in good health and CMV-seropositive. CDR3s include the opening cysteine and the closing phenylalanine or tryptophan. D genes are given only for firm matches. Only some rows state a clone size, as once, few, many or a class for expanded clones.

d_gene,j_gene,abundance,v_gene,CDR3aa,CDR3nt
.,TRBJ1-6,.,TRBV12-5,CASGLDGGRIPLHF,TGTGCTAGTGGTTTAGACGGAGGGAGAATCCCCCTCCACTTT
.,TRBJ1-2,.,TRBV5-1,CASSLDSNYGYTF,TGCGCCAGCAGCTTGGACAGTAACTATGGCTACACCTTC
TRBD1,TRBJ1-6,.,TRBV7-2,CASSADRAGNSPLHF,TGTGCCAGCAGCGCCGACAGGGCGGGTAATTCACCCCTCCACTTT
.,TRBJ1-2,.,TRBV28,CASSLDQVKGDGYTF,TGTGCCAGCAGTTTAGACCAAGTCAAAGGGGATGGCTACACCTTC
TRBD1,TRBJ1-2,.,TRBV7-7,CASSRGQFSGGYTF,TGTGCCAGCAGCCGGGGACAGTTTTCGGGGGGCTACACCTTC
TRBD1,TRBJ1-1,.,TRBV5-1,CASSPIGQGNTEAFF,TGCGCCAGCAGCCCCATCGGACAGGGGAACACTGAAGCTTTCTTT
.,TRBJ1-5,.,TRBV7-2,CASTFDNYQPQHF,TGTGCCAGCACCTTTGACAACTATCAGCCCCAGCATTTT
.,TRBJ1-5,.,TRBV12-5,CASGAGTPEKPQHF,TGTGCTAGTGGAGCCGGGACACCTGAAAAGCCCCAGCATTTT
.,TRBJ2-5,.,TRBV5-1,CASSGAASLETQYF,TGCGCCAGCAGCGGGGCCGCGAGTCTAGAGACCCAGTACTTC
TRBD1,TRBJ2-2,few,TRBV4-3,CASSQSRGLGGELFF,TGCGCCAGCAGCCAATCTAGGGGGCTCGGCGGGGAGCTGTTTTTT
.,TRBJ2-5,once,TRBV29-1,CSVALPQTQYF,TGCAGCGTTGCCCTCCCCCAGACCCAGTACTTC
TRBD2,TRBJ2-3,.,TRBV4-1,CASSQVIVLAGRDTQYF,TGCGCCAGCAGCCAAGTTATCGTACTAGCGGGACGAGATACGCAGTATTTT
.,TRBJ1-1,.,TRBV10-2,CAITPGGENTEAFF,TGCGCCATAACCCCGGGGGGTGAAAACACTGAAGCTTTCTTT
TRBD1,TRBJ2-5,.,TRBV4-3,CASSQGASGTGGQETQYF,TGCGCCAGCAGCCAAGGGGCATCCGGGACAGGGGGACAAGAGACCCAGTACTTC
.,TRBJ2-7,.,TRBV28,CASSLWSGAQGHEQYF,TGTGCCAGCAGTTTATGGAGTGGGGCGCAGGGCCACGAGCAGTACTTC
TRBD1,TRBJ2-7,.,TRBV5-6,CASSRTGPYEQYF,TGTGCCAGCAGCCGGACAGGGCCCTACGAGCAGTACTTC
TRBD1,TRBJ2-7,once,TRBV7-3,CASSLTGTGPKVYEQYF,TGTGCCAGCAGTCTTACCGGGACAGGCCCAAAGGTCTACGAGCAGTACTTC
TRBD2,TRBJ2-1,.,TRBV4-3,CASSQALGLAGAGEQFF,TGCGCCAGCAGCCAAGCTTTGGGACTAGCGGGGGCTGGTGAGCAGTTCTTC
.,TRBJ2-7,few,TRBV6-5,CASSRGGVSYEQYF,TGTGCCAGCAGTCGAGGTGGTGTGTCCTACGAGCAGTACTTC
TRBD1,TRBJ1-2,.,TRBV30,CAWSVQNRQGGYTF,TGTGCCTGGAGTGTACAGAACAGACAGGGAGGCTACACCTTC
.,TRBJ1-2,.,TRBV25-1,CASSEYTGNYGYTF,TGTGCCAGCAGTGAATACACAGGGAACTATGGCTACACCTTC
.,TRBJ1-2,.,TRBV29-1,CSVEALGLYGYTF,TGCAGCGTTGAAGCTCTGGGGCTCTATGGCTACACCTTC
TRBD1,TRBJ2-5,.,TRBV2,CASKETDRGLAETQYF,TGTGCCAGCAAAGAAACCGACAGGGGGCTGGCAGAGACCCAGTACTTC
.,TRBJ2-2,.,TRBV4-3,CASSPRAGVLNTGELFF,TGCGCCAGCAGCCCTAGAGCGGGTGTCCTGAACACCGGGGAGCTGTTTTTT
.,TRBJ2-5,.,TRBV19,CASSPTLQETQYF,TGTGCCAGTAGTCCCACCCTACAAGAGACCCAGTACTTC
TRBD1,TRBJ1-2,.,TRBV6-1,CASSGQGATSNYGYTF,TGTGCCAGCAGTGGACAGGGGGCGACTTCTAACTATGGCTACACCTTC
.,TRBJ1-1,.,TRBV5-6,CASSLEGENTEAFF,TGTGCCAGCAGCTTGGAGGGGGAGAACACTGAAGCTTTCTTT
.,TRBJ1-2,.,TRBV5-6,CASSLAGGYIGYTF,TGTGCCAGCAGCTTGGCGGGGGGGTATATTGGCTACACCTTC
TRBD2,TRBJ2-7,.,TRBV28,CASSLFPPTSGDRAYEQYF,TGTGCCAGCAGTTTATTTCCCCCGACTAGCGGGGATCGAGCCTACGAGCAGTACTTC
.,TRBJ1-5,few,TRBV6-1,CASSGRDMGQPQHF,TGTGCCAGCAGTGGAAGGGACATGGGTCAGCCCCAGCATTTT
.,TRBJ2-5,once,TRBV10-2,CASSESRLQETQYF,TGCGCCAGCAGTGAGTCGAGACTACAAGAGACCCAGTACTTC
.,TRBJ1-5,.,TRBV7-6,CASSLEGQPQHF,TGTGCCAGCAGCTTAGAGGGGCAGCCCCAGCATTTT
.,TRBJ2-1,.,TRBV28,CASSLQGSYNEQFF,TGTGCCAGCAGTCTCCAGGGGTCCTACAATGAGCAGTTCTTC
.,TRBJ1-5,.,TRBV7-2,CASSLGSFYQPQHF,TGTGCCAGCAGCTTGGGTAGCTTTTATCAGCCCCAGCATTTT
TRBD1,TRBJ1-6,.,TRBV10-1,CASREMTGYNSPLHF,TGCGCCAGCAGAGAAATGACAGGGTATAATTCACCCCTCCACTTT
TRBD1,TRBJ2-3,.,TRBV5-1,CASSQGQGAADTQYF,TGCGCCAGCAGCCAGGGACAGGGAGCCGCAGATACGCAGTATTTT
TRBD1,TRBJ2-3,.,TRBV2,CASSAHRGRTDTQYF,TGTGCCAGCAGTGCCCACAGGGGGCGCACAGATACGCAGTATTTT
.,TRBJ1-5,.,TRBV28,CASSEPPTSSQHF,TGTGCCAGCAGTGAGCCACCTACTTCTTCCCAGCATTTT
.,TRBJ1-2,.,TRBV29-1,CSVNVGGRGYTF,TGCAGCGTCAACGTGGGGGGGCGCGGCTACACCTTC
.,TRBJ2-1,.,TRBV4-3,CASSQDPADGSGEQFF,TGCGCCAGCAGCCAAGATCCGGCTGACGGGAGCGGTGAGCAGTTCTTC
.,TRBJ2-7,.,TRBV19,CASSIDLVYEQYF,TGTGCCAGTAGTATAGATCTAGTCTACGAGCAGTACTTC